These 30 T cell receptor beta chains came from one sample sequenced in a study of read filtering for tumor transcriptome and immune sequencing. This library used roughly 400 ng RNA and molecular barcoded adaptors spanning alpha/delta and beta/gamma chains. TCRdb reprocessed the reads via MiXCR and lists one record per CDR3 protein. The sample has approximately 24,000 distinct CDR3 sequences, around a fifth seen once. The sequenced sample was a population of CD138-negative cells sorted from bone marrow. These receptors were collected from a donor aged 40 or older with multiple myeloma.

This clonotype appeared a few times. A far larger clone is only one base removed, so a read error is likely. This rearrangement joins TRBV10-3 to TRBJ2-7; 7 positions match TRBD1. The V gene's germline CDR1 is ENHRY and CDR2 SYGVKD. The CDR3 has 13 residues. This CDR3 is CASSYPTGYEQYF. DNA for the CDR3: TGTGCCAGCAGTTACCCGACAGGGTACGAGCAGTACTTC.

This clonotype showed up many times. V gene TRBV28 combines with J gene TRBJ2-5, with D unclear. CDR3 length equals 14 residues. V lost 5 bases, J lost 2 bases, and 12 bases lay in between. Germline V lookup: CDR1 MDHEN, CDR2 SYDVKM. In nucleotides, the CDR3 is TGTGCCAGCAGTAGTGAAGAGGATCAAGAGACCCAGTACTTC. Its protein product is CASSSEEDQETQYF.

This clonotype has ten or more counts. The chain employs TRBV20-1 and TRBJ2-5; D uncertain. CDR1 is DFQATT and CDR2 is SNEGSKA in the germline V gene (reference sequence). Between the trimmed V and J ends, which lost 6 bases and 2 bases, there was a span of 16 bases. The CDR3 totals 14 residues. The DNA for the CDR3 is TGCAGTGCAACCACGTTCGACTGGCAAGAGACCCAGTACTTC. This translates into CSATTFDWQETQYF.

Ten or more counts support this clonotype. V gene TRBV10-3 combines with J gene TRBJ2-1; 9 positions match TRBD1. Trimming took 6 bases from V and 2 from J; bases not matched to a gene: 5. Germline V lookup: CDR1 ENHRY, CDR2 SYGVKD. The CDR3 runs to 15 residues. This CDR3 is CAIRMDRGTYNEQFF. CDR3 DNA sequence: TGTGCCATCAGGATGGACAGGGGTACCTACAATGAGCAGTTCTTC.

This clonotype is termed medium-sized. The chain combines TRBV18 with TRBJ2-7; 10 bases fit TRBD1. The CDR3 is made up of 16 amino acids. V trimming: 5 bases; J trimming: 6 bases; junction bases outside the gene matches: 13. Germline loops: CDR1 KGHSH, CDR2 LQKENI. The chain's CDR3 is CASSFPPGQGKFEQYF. The CDR3 region has the DNA TGTGCCAGCTCATTCCCTCCGGGACAGGGGAAGTTCGAGCAGTACTTC. Together with reference TRBV18 and TRBJ2-7, the CDR3 gives the full variable domain: NAGVMQNPRHLVRRRGQEARLRCSPMKGHSHVYWYRQLPEEGLKFMVYLQKENIIDESGMPKERFSAEFPKEGPSILRIQQVVRGDSAAYFCASSFPPGQGKFEQYFGPGTRLTVT.

This clonotype was seen more than once but under ten times. The genes are TRBV10-3 and TRBJ2-3; 7 bases align to TRBD1. V trimming: 6 bases; J trimming: 0 bases; junction bases outside the gene matches: 6. Germline V gives CDR1 ENHRY, CDR2 SYGVKD. This CDR3 contains 15 residues. Written as DNA, the CDR3 is TGTGCCATCAGCCGCCTACAGGGGAGCACAGATACGCAGTATTTT. Amino acids: CAISRLQGSTDTQYF.

This clonotype has ten or more counts. The gene calls are TRBV18 and TRBJ2-3, with TRBD2 matching over 12 bases. Trimming took 5 bases from V and 1 from J; bases not matched to a gene: 4. The CDR3 loop spans 16 amino acids. In germline, CDR1 is KGHSH, CDR2 LQKENI. The DNA for the CDR3 is TGTGCCAGCTCAACCCGGACTAGCGGGGGCACAGATACGCAGTATTTT. Amino acid sequence: CASSTRTSGGTDTQYF.

Regarding this clonotype: A much more abundant neighbour one base away suggests this may be a read error. The chain couples TRBV20-1 to TRBJ2-3; TRBD2 aligns across 11 bases. Germline V gene sequence: CDR1 DFQATT, CDR2 SNEGSKA (reference sequence). The CDR3 is made up of 14 amino acids. CDR3 bases: TGCAGTGCTAGACTAGCGGGGGGCACAGATACGCGGTATTTT. Residues: CSARLAGGTDTRYF.

This clonotype came up many times. The chain is built from TRBV7-7 and TRBJ2-5; D is undetermined. CDR3 length: 12 residues. The germline V and J ends were trimmed by 1 base and 8 bases, with 8 bases remaining between them. From germline, CDR1 is SSHAT and CDR2 FNYEAQ (reference sequence). CDR3 loop: CASSLGSGTQYF. The DNA of the CDR3 is TGTGCCAGCAGCTTAGGGTCGGGTACCCAGTACTTC.

The chain combines TRBV20-1 with TRBJ2-7; no clear D. The germline gives CDR1 DFQATT, CDR2 SNEGSKA (reference sequence). This CDR3 region has 12 residues. V shed 2 bases and J shed 3 bases, with 8 bases lying between them. CDR3 sequence: CSARKPGYEQYF. The CDR3 DNA sequence: TGCAGTGCTAGAAAGCCCGGCTACGAGCAGTACTTC.

This clonotype was seen more than once but under ten times. V is TRBV18 and J is TRBJ2-3; D might be TRBD2 (5 bases). Trimming pared 4 bases from V and 2 bases from J, leaving 13 bases between. The length of the CDR3 is 15 residues. In germline, CDR1 is KGHSH, CDR2 LQKENI. The CDR3 is CASSLTDGNTDTQYF. For the CDR3, the DNA is TGTGCCAGCTCACTAACGGACGGGAACACAGATACGCAGTATTTT.

This clonotype has just a few counts. The chain joins TRBV18 to TRBJ1-4; D is uncertain. Germline V gene lookup returns CDR1 KGHSH and CDR2 LQKENI. The V gene lost 2 bases and the J gene lost 8 bases, with 3 bases spanning the gap. This CDR3 contains 11 residues. The CDR3: CASSPREKLFF. For the CDR3, the DNA is TGTGCCAGCTCACCAAGAGAAAAACTGTTTTTT.

This sequence joins TRBV19 and TRBJ1-2; possibly TRBD1 for D (6 bases). The CDR3 loop spans 13 amino acids. V lost 9 bases and J 6 bases, leaving 17 bases between the germline ends. Germline CDR1 and CDR2: LNHDA and SQIVND (reference sequence). Here the CDR3 reads CASRGQRGDGYTF. The CDR3 coding sequence is TGTGCCAGCCGTGGACAGAGAGGGGATGGCTACACCTTC.

This clonotype was seen ten or more times. The gene calls are TRBV3-1 and TRBJ2-5; D is perhaps TRBD2 (6 bases). This CDR3 has 13 residues. The V gene's germline CDR1 is LGHDT and CDR2 YNNKEL (reference sequence). Between the trimmed V and J ends, which lost 2 bases and 5 bases, there was a span of 9 bases. CDR3 sequence: CASSQNSGETQYF. CDR3 DNA sequence: TGTGCCAGCAGCCAAAATAGCGGTGAGACCCAGTACTTC.

At least ten counts were recorded for this clonotype. The chain links TRBV6-1 to TRBJ2-7; a weak D match, TRBD1 (5 bases). The germline CDR1 and CDR2 sequences are MNHNS and SASEGT. V lost 6 bases and J lost 8, with 14 bases in between. The length of the CDR3 is 12 residues. The CDR3 here is CASRLQGYQQYF. The CDR3 coding sequence is TGTGCCAGCAGACTTCAGGGTTACCAGCAGTACTTC.

This clonotype was observed many times. The rearrangement uses TRBV20-1 and TRBJ2-7; a possible D gene is TRBD2 (5 bases). Deletions cut 2 bases from V and 1 base from J, with 12 bases between. This CDR3 has 14 amino acids. Looked up from germline, CDR1 is DFQATT and CDR2 is SNEGSKA (reference sequence). CDR3 nucleotide sequence: TGCAGTGCTAGAAGACGGGGTAGATCCTACGAGCAGTACTTC. Its protein is CSARRRGRSYEQYF.

About this clonotype: Since a much larger clone is just one base distant, this may be a read error. The chain combines TRBV3-1 with TRBJ1-1; TRBD1 might be the D (6 bases). Trimming removed 1 base from V and 7 bases from J, with 19 bases in between. This CDR3 contains 16 residues. Germline V gene data show CDR1 as LGHDT and CDR2 as YNNKEL (reference sequence). The CDR3 spells CASSQGAGGAGIEAFF. The DNA for the CDR3 is TGTGCCAGCAGCCAAGGAGCGGGGGGCGCGGGCATTGAAGCTTTCTTT.

This clonotype showed up just a few times. The chain carries TRBV6-1 and TRBJ2-3; TRBD2 is a possible D gene (5 bases). CDR3 length: 17 residues. Germline CDR1 reads MNHNS; CDR2 reads SASEGT. The V gene lost 7 bases and the J gene lost 0 bases, with 20 bases spanning the gap. The CDR3 DNA sequence: TGTGCCAGCAACCCGAAAGTAAGCGGACCTAGCACAGATACGCAGTATTTT. Translated: CASNPKVSGPSTDTQYF.

Comments on this clonotype: Given a much more abundant clone one base away, this may be a read error. In nucleotides, the CDR3 is TGTGCCAGCAGGGGACGCCGGACAGCAGGACGCGACCTGACTTTC. It encodes CASRGRRTAGRDLTF. The chain employs TRBV6-5 and TRBJ2-6; maybe TRBD1 (6 bases). CDR1 is MNHEY and CDR2 is SVGAGI in the germline V gene. Trimming removed 6 bases from V and 15 bases from J, with 24 bases in between. The CDR3 consists of 15 residues.

Regarding this clonotype: It may be a read error: a sequence one base away is much more abundant. This CDR3 reads CASGLAWVATEAFF. The CDR3 bases are TGTGCCAGCGGACTAGCGTGGGTGGCCACTGAAGCTTTCTTT. The chain couples TRBV28 to TRBJ1-1; D not certain. Looked up from germline, CDR1 is MDHEN and CDR2 is SYDVKM. The V end was cut by 8 bases, the J end by 4 bases, with 17 bases between. The CDR3 totals 14 residues.

The genes are TRBV28 and TRBJ2-5, with TRBD2 matching 11 bases. CDR3 size: 15 residues. Germline V CDR1 and CDR2: MDHEN, SYDVKM. J lost 4 bases, V lost 3 bases, and 4 bases had no gene match. This CDR3 is CASSFASGGPETQYF. The CDR3 DNA is TGTGCCAGCAGTTTCGCTAGCGGGGGGCCAGAGACCCAGTACTTC.

This clonotype appeared many times. The chain uses TRBV6-2 or TRBV6-3 and TRBJ2-5; D unresolved. Trimming shortened V by 6 bases and J by 1 base, and 12 bases separated the two germline ends. Germline CDR1 and CDR2: MNHEY and SVGEGT. This CDR3 is 14 amino acids long. CDR3 loop: CASREMGSQETQYF. In DNA form, the CDR3 reads TGTGCCAGCAGGGAAATGGGCAGCCAAGAGACCCAGTACTTC.

The table lists this clonotype with a few counts. This chain joins TRBV7-9 and TRBJ1-2; no definite D call. V lost 5 bases and J 0 bases, leaving 7 bases between the germline ends. Germline V gene lookup returns CDR1 SEHNR and CDR2 FQNEAQ (reference sequence). The CDR3 consists of 13 residues. CDR3 nucleotides: TGTGCCAGCAGCCCCGAAGCTAACTATGGCTACACCTTC. Residues: CASSPEANYGYTF.

Comment on this clonotype: A read error may be the cause here, since a much bigger clone is one base away. This chain uses TRBV11-2 with TRBJ1-4; D not certain. Germline CDR1 and CDR2: SGHAT and FQNNGV. The CDR3 runs to 14 residues. The V and J ends lost 7 bases and 8 bases respectively, with 17 bases between them. CDR3 nucleotide sequence: TGTGCCAGCAACCCGGGTTTAAAAGTGGAAAAACTGTTTTTT. Its translation is CASNPGLKVEKLFF.

This clonotype was found many times. The chain combines TRBV7-9 with TRBJ2-1, with 9 bases that match TRBD1. V shed 3 bases and J 3 bases; nucleotides not matched to a gene: 6. Germline assignment: CDR1 SEHNR and CDR2 FQNEAQ (reference sequence). The CDR3 sequence is 16 residues long. The CDR3 nucleotides are TGTGCCAGCAGCTTTAACAGGGGGCCCTTCTACAATGAGCAGTTCTTC. Residues: CASSFNRGPFYNEQFF.

There are many counts of this clonotype. The chain is built from TRBV20-1 and TRBJ1-4; a possible D gene is TRBD1 (6 bases). CDR1 is DFQATT, CDR2 SNEGSKA, per germline (reference sequence). V was clipped by 3 bases and J by 7 bases, with 15 bases between them. CDR3 length: 14 amino acids. CDR3 DNA: TGCAGTGCTAGTTCTCAGGGGTGGAGTGAAAAACTGTTTTTT. This translates into CSASSQGWSEKLFF.

This clonotype was seen at least ten times. The chain carries TRBV28 and TRBJ1-5, with TRBD1 matching 7 bases. Germline loops: CDR1 MDHEN, CDR2 SYDVKM. V lost 2 bases to trimming and J lost 0 bases; unmatched junction nucleotides: 4. The CDR3 is 16 amino acids. CDR3: CASSLNRGYSNQPQHF. Written as DNA, the CDR3 is TGTGCCAGCAGTTTAAACAGGGGCTATAGCAATCAGCCCCAGCATTTT.

This clonotype was counted ten times or more. The chain recombines TRBV29-1 with TRBJ2-5, with TRBD1 as a possible D gene (6 bases). Germline V gene sequence: CDR1 SQVTM, CDR2 ANQGSEA. This CDR3 region has 13 residues. V dropped 4 bases and J dropped 3 bases, with 12 bases sitting between them. CDR3 coding DNA: TGCAGCGTTGGTAGGGGGTTGAAAGAGACCCAGTACTTC. Translated: CSVGRGLKETQYF. The entire variable domain, with the rest obtained from reference TRBV29-1 and TRBJ2-5, is as follows: SAVISQKPSRDICQRGTSLTIQCQVDSQVTMMFWYRQQPGQSLTLIATANQGSEATYESGFVIDKFPISRPNLTFSTLTVSNMSPEDSSIYLCSVGRGLKETQYFGPGTRLLVL.

This clonotype was counted a few times. The chain joins TRBV5-4 to TRBJ2-3; D is possibly TRBD1 (6 bases). The CDR3 length is 15 residues. The V gene's germline CDR1 is SGHNT and CDR2 YYREEE (reference sequence). The germline V and J ends were trimmed by 0 bases and 1 base, with 9 bases remaining between them. As DNA, the CDR3 is TGTGCCAGCAGCTTGGGCTCAGGGGGCACAGATACGCAGTATTTT. It yields the protein CASSLGSGGTDTQYF. The variable domain in full, with the rest retrieved from reference TRBV5-4 and TRBJ2-3, is ETGVTQSPTHLIKTRGQQVTLRCSSQSGHNTVSWYQQALGQGPQFIFQYYREEENGRGNFPPRFSGLQFPNYSSELNVNALELDDSALYLCASSLGSGGTDTQYFGPGTRLTVL.

There are many counts of this clonotype. A junction boundary mismatches the germline segment, possibly from a read error. This chain connects TRBV12-3 or TRBV12-4 to TRBJ1-2, with D tentatively TRBD1 (5 bases). CDR3 length: 13 residues. The CDR3 sequence is CASSPGANYGHTF. The CDR3, as DNA: TGTGCCAGCAGCCCCGGGGCCAACTATGGCCACACCTTC.